Listed here are 27 T cell receptor beta chains from one sample, sequenced in a study of metastatic and nonmetastatic thyroid tumors. Until they underwent thyroid surgery, no patient had received any treatment. With MiXCR, TCRdb called clones anew from the PCR reads. The profile covers around 19,000 clones, with 20% appearing a single time and about 25% taken by the ten largest. The sample consisted of blood. All receptors come from a female donor with papillary thyroid cancer or a benign thyroid nodule (not recorded which). Some clones in this sample may be carry-over from other donors' samples.

This clone showed up many times. The chain is built from TRBV14 and TRBJ2-5; 7 nucleotides align to TRBD1. CDR1 and CDR2 from the germline V gene are SGHDN and FVKESK. Unmatched junction bases numbered 15, after V lost 1 base and J lost 7 bases. This CDR3 has 17 amino acids. CDR3 sequence: CASSQVTIQGPSGTQYF. CDR3 coding DNA: TGTGCCAGCAGCCAAGTGACTATACAGGGGCCGAGTGGGACCCAGTACTTC.

This clone was detected ten times or more. The chain employs TRBV15 and TRBJ1-6; TRBD1 matches at 7 bases. Germline V gene lookup returns CDR1 LNHNV and CDR2 YYDKDF (reference sequence). The CDR3 sequence is 16 residues long. V trimming: 1 base; J trimming: 5 bases; junction bases outside the gene matches: 5. The CDR3 loop reads CATSRGTGENNSPLHF. CDR3 bases: TGTGCCACCAGCAGAGGGACAGGAGAAAATAATTCACCCCTCCACTTT. Full variable domain (missing parts from reference TRBV15 and TRBJ1-6): DAMVIQNPRYQVTQFGKPVTLSCSQTLNHNVMYWYQQKSSQAPKLLFHYYDKDFNNEADTPDNFQSRRPNTSFCFLDIRSPGLGDTAMYLCATSRGTGENNSPLHFGNGTRLTVT.

Judged by abundance, this clone is medium-sized (0.01 to 0.1%). The chain joins TRBV2 to TRBJ1-2, with D perhaps matching TRBD1 (6 bases). CDR3 length equals 12 residues. The V end was cut by 6 bases, the J end by 5 bases, with 10 bases between. Germline-derived CDR1 and CDR2 are SNHLY and FYNNEI. For the CDR3, the DNA is TGTGCCAGCAGCTTCGGACAGTATGGCTACACCTTC. Residues: CASSFGQYGYTF.

This clone was recorded at least ten times. The chain carries TRBV5-1 and TRBJ2-7; D is perhaps TRBD1 (6 bases). Germline assignment: CDR1 SGHRS and CDR2 YFSETQ. The CDR3 covers 11 residues. V lost 6 bases, J lost 4 bases, and 8 bases lay in between. Here the CDR3 reads CASKGEYEQYF. DNA of the CDR3: TGCGCCAGCAAGGGGGAGTACGAGCAGTACTTC.

This clone was recorded many times. The V gene is TRBV4-1, the J gene TRBJ1-5, with D unresolved. The ends were cut back, 4 bases at V and 4 bases at J, with 8 bases in the middle. The CDR3 consists of 13 residues. Germline loops: CDR1 MGHRA, CDR2 YSYEKL. The CDR3 DNA sequence: TGCGCCAGCAGCCGGGAGGGAAATCAGCCCCAGCATTTT. Protein: CASSREGNQPQHF.

By sample share, this clone is medium-sized. The chain carries TRBV20-1 and TRBJ2-3; 15 bases line up with TRBD2. Germline-derived CDR1 and CDR2 are DFQATT and SNEGSKA (reference sequence). CDR3 length: 17 amino acids. The ends lost 1 base at V and 6 bases at J; junction bases unmatched: 8. The CDR3 is CSARGWTSGGDSDTQYF. Here the CDR3 DNA reads TGCAGTGCTAGAGGGTGGACTAGCGGGGGGGATTCGGATACGCAGTATTTT.

V is TRBV12-3 or TRBV12-4 and J is TRBJ2-3, with unresolved D. This CDR3 is built from 15 residues. V lost 3 bases and J 5 bases, leaving 15 bases between the germline ends. The CDR3 is CASSFGNVVGDTQYF. The CDR3 DNA reads as TGTGCCAGCAGTTTTGGTAACGTGGTGGGAGATACGCAGTATTTT.

This clone was detected ten times or more. This rearrangement joins TRBV20-1 to TRBJ2-3; maybe TRBD2 (7 bases). The CDR3 has 13 amino acids. Trimming removed 7 bases at V and 3 bases at J, with 14 bases between. Germline V gene data show CDR1 as DFQATT and CDR2 as SNEGSKA (reference sequence). This CDR3 is CSVGGGGTDTQYF. The CDR3 bases are TGCAGTGTAGGGGGGGGAGGGACAGATACGCAGTATTTT.

This clone has a count of ten or more. This chain joins TRBV27 and TRBJ2-6; D unclear. V lost 5 bases and J 0 bases, leaving 8 bases between the germline ends. CDR3 length: 15 amino acids. The germline V gene encodes CDR1 MNHEY and CDR2 SMNVEV (reference sequence). The CDR3 loop is CASSLTISGANVLTF. The CDR3 DNA reads as TGTGCCAGCAGTCTTACCATCTCTGGGGCCAACGTCCTGACTTTC.

This clone was picked up many times. The chain is built from TRBV28 and TRBJ2-3; maybe TRBD1 (6 bases). V was pared by 6 bases and J by 1 base, with 11 bases between. The CDR3 extends over 14 amino acids. The germline gives CDR1 MDHEN, CDR2 SYDVKM. The DNA for the CDR3 is TGTGCCAGCAGGGTAGGGGGTGGCACAGATACGCAGTATTTT. Its protein is CASRVGGGTDTQYF.

Ten or more counts support this clone. The chain has TRBV30 and TRBJ2-3; D not certain. The V and J ends lost 0 bases and 8 bases respectively, with 12 bases between them. Germline V gene data show CDR1 as GTSNPN and CDR2 as SVGIG (reference sequence). CDR3 length: 13 amino acids. DNA for the CDR3: TGTGCCTGGAGTGTACTTGGGTTGGGTACGCAGTATTTT. Amino acid sequence: CAWSVLGLGTQYF.

At least ten counts were recorded for this clone. V and J are TRBV9 and TRBJ2-1; D possibly corresponds to TRBD2 (6 bases). The CDR3 consists of 14 residues. The germline V and J ends were trimmed by 3 bases and 4 bases, with 11 bases remaining between them. Germline CDR1 reads SGDLS; CDR2 reads YYNGEE. This CDR3 is CASSDGTSYNEQFF. CDR3 in DNA: TGTGCCAGCAGCGATGGGACTTCTTACAATGAGCAGTTCTTC.

In this sample, this clone turned up many times. The V and J genes are TRBV5-1 and TRBJ1-1, with 10 nucleotides matching TRBD1. The V and J ends lost 5 bases and 4 bases, in that order; junction bases with no gene match: 11. CDR1 and CDR2 from the germline V gene are SGHRS and YFSETQ. The CDR3 is 16 residues long. Here the CDR3 DNA reads TGCGCCAGCAGTGCGGGACAGGGGTTGAGTCGCACTGAAGCTTTCTTT. It translates to CASSAGQGLSRTEAFF.

Many counts were recorded for this clone. This sequence joins TRBV14 and TRBJ1-6; perhaps TRBD1 as D (6 bases). The length of the CDR3 is 13 residues. V was shortened by 0 bases and J by 13 bases, with 10 bases between the two germline ends. From germline, CDR1 is SGHDN and CDR2 FVKESK. The CDR3 sequence: CASSQDLGAPLHF. CDR3 coding DNA: TGTGCCAGCAGCCAAGATTTGGGGGCGCCCCTCCACTTT.

Many counts were recorded for this clone. CDR3 sequence: CASSSRPEHEQFF. The CDR3 coding sequence is TGTGCCAGCAGCAGTCGCCCGGAACATGAGCAGTTCTTC. The chain carries TRBV7-2 and TRBJ2-1, with D unresolved. Trimming removed 5 bases at V and 8 bases at J, with 13 bases between. Germline CDR1 is SGHTA and CDR2 is FQGNSA. This CDR3 is built from 13 residues.

The chain employs TRBV4-1 and TRBJ2-7; TRBD2 matches 11 bases. V lost 2 bases to trimming and J lost 3 bases; unmatched junction nucleotides: 12. Germline V gene sequence: CDR1 MGHRA, CDR2 YSYEKL. This CDR3 has 18 amino acids. CDR3 nucleotide sequence: TGCGCCAGCAGCCAACTCGGACTAGCGGGTGGAACCTACTACGAGCAGTACTTC. Amino acid sequence: CASSQLGLAGGTYYEQYF.

This clone was picked up one time. J is TRBJ2-3 and V is TRBV5-1; maybe TRBD1 (6 bases). This CDR3 has 15 residues. CDR1 SGHRS and CDR2 YFSETQ come from the germline V gene. Deletions cut 4 bases from V and 1 base from J, with 13 bases between. The CDR3 DNA reads TGCGCCAGCAGCGTCCTACAGGGTGGCACAGATACGCAGTATTTT. Encoded protein: CASSVLQGGTDTQYF.

This clone was counted a few times. The V call is TRBV29-1, the J call TRBJ1-1, with D unresolved. The CDR3 runs to 13 residues. Germline-derived CDR1 and CDR2 are SQVTM and ANQGSEA. Trimming took 0 bases from V and 7 from J, leaving 12 bases between them. As DNA, the CDR3 is TGCAGCGTTGAAGACCCATTCTTTGGTGAAGCTTTCTTT. Its protein product is CSVEDPFFGEAFF.

This clone showed up many times. The chain uses TRBV9 and TRBJ2-5; TRBD2 is a possible D gene (5 bases). V lost 4 bases, J lost 1 base, and 8 bases lay in between. CDR1 is SGDLS and CDR2 is YYNGEE in the germline V gene. This CDR3 region has 13 residues. CDR3 protein: CASSFRGQETQYF. In DNA form, the CDR3 reads TGTGCCAGCAGCTTCCGGGGCCAAGAGACCCAGTACTTC. The full variable domain, its missing parts supplied by reference TRBV9 and TRBJ2-5, is DSGVTQTPKHLITATGQRVTLRCSPRSGDLSVYWYQQSLDQGLQFLIQYYNGEERAKGNILERFSAQQFPDLHSELNLSSLELGDSALYFCASSFRGQETQYFGPGTRLLVL.

This clone has more than one count but fewer than ten. One junction end disagrees with the germline gene, perhaps due to a read error. This chain uses TRBV6-4 with TRBJ1-2; D might be TRBD1 (5 bases). The CDR3 is 14 residues long. The germline V gene encodes CDR1 MRHNA and CDR2 SNTAGT. The CDR3 loop is CASSPGGHPYGYTF. DNA for the CDR3: TGTGCCAGCAGTCCGGGAGGACATCCCTATGGTTACACCTTC.

This clone was observed many times. The chain links TRBV18 to TRBJ2-3; 8 bases line up with TRBD1. The CDR3 length is 16 residues. The J segment lost 2 bases and the V segment lost 3 bases, leaving 7 bases of the junction unmatched. CDR1 is KGHSH, CDR2 LQKENI, per germline. In DNA form, the CDR3 reads TGTGCCAGCTCACCGTCCAGGGGGCGGACCACAGATACGCAGTATTTT. It yields the protein CASSPSRGRTTDTQYF.

In its sample, this clone was seen many times. One end of the junction is discordant with germline, which a read error may explain. The rearrangement links TRBV7-7 to TRBJ2-1, with 7 positions matching TRBD2. CDR3 size: 15 residues. From germline, CDR1 is SSHAT and CDR2 FNYEAQ (reference sequence). This CDR3 is CASSSLVGGSNEQFF. The CDR3 nucleotides are TGTGCTAGCAGCTCCCTAGTGGGGGGGTCCAATGAGCAGTTCTTC.

This clone was seen many times. The same CDR3 is also encoded by other DNA sequences in this sample. The V gene is TRBV10-3, the J gene TRBJ1-1, with 8 bases lining up with TRBD1. Germline CDR1 is ENHRY and CDR2 is SYGVKD. V lost 4 bases to trimming and J lost 0 bases; unmatched junction nucleotides: 7. CDR3 size: 16 residues. CDR3 loop: CAISVGQGVMNTEAFF. CDR3 DNA: TGTGCCATCAGTGTTGGACAGGGCGTCATGAACACTGAAGCTTTCTTT.

The chain recombines TRBV10-3 with TRBJ2-5; D uncertain. The CDR3 has 15 residues. CDR1 and CDR2 (germline): ENHRY, SYGVKD. The ends were cut back, 2 bases at V and 2 bases at J, with 12 bases in the middle. In nucleotides, the CDR3 is TGTGCCATCAGTGAGAATATGATGTCACAAGAGACCCAGTACTTC. Residues: CAISENMMSQETQYF.

This clone appeared many times. A read error may be the cause here, since a much bigger clone is one base away. Different DNA sequences within this sample yield the same CDR3. The V and J genes are TRBV2 and TRBJ1-5; TRBD1 matches at 10 bases. The CDR3 totals 14 residues. Germline V gives CDR1 SNHLY, CDR2 FYNNEI. CDR3 protein: CASSRQGADQPQHF. The DNA of the CDR3 is TGTGCCAGCAGCCGACAGGGGGCGGATCAGCCTCAGCATTTT.

This clone was picked up many times. The V and J genes are TRBV10-3 and TRBJ2-7; TRBD2 matches 10 bases. CDR3 length equals 14 residues. Germline CDR1 ENHRY, CDR2 SYGVKD. The J segment lost 4 bases and the V segment lost 6 bases, leaving 6 bases of the junction unmatched. In DNA form, the CDR3 reads TGTGCCATCAGGCCAGCGGGAGGGACTTACGAGCAGTACTTC. The encoded protein is CAIRPAGGTYEQYF.

V usage is TRBV6-1 and J usage is TRBJ2-3; D tentatively reads TRBD1 or TRBD2 (5 bases each). The germline V and J ends were trimmed by 4 bases and 4 bases, with 12 bases remaining between them. CDR3 size: 14 residues. CDR1 MNHNS and CDR2 SASEGT come from the germline V gene. CDR3 protein: CASSAWGTADTQYF. The DNA for the CDR3 is TGTGCCAGCAGTGCATGGGGGACCGCAGATACGCAGTATTTT.